Below are 12 T cell receptor beta chains sequenced from a single sample in a study of post-analysis software for immune sequencing data. Unique molecular identifiers had been added to the TCR beta cDNA libraries. One entry per CDR3 protein, called by TCRdb with MiXCR from the PCR reads. The sample records roughly 650,000 distinct CDR3 sequences, over 45% being singletons. Whole-study findings and limits: Patients showed TRBV5-6, TRBV5-1 and TRBV20-1 among five TRBV segments more frequent than in controls.

Their antigen targets remain unknown. Input material: blood. The receptors stem from a girl aged 2 to 10 with multiple sclerosis.

This sequence joins TRBV7-2 and TRBJ2-7; a possible D gene is TRBD1 (6 bases). V was shortened by 4 bases and J by 3 bases, with 16 bases between the two germline ends. CDR3 length equals 15 residues. Germline V gives CDR1 SGHTA, CDR2 FQGNSA. CDR3 sequence reads: CASSSEDSWVYEQYF. The DNA for the CDR3 is TGTGCCAGCAGCTCCGAGGACAGTTGGGTCTACGAGCAGTACTTC.

The chain employs TRBV7-3 and TRBJ2-6; D call uncertain. The CDR3 consists of 15 residues. Germline lookup yields CDR1 SGHTA and CDR2 FQGTGA. V shed 3 bases and J shed 0 bases, with 6 bases lying between them. The CDR3 loop is CASSFDGSGANVLTF. The CDR3 nucleotides read TGTGCCAGCAGCTTTGACGGCTCTGGGGCCAACGTCCTGACTTTC.

In this sample, this clonotype turned up a few times. This chain connects TRBV14 to TRBJ2-1; D uncertain. Trimming removed 0 bases from V and 12 bases from J, with 15 bases in between. The CDR3 spans 14 residues. CDR1 and CDR2 (germline): SGHDN, FVKESK. The CDR3 loop reads CASSQDLGHRGQFF. DNA for the CDR3: TGTGCCAGCAGCCAAGATTTGGGCCACCGAGGGCAGTTCTTC.

The chain uses TRBV20-1 and TRBJ2-5; weak D call: TRBD2 (6 bases). The CDR3 is 14 residues long. Trimming took off 1 base at V and 5 bases at J, with 14 bases between the two ends. Germline assignment: CDR1 DFQATT and CDR2 SNEGSKA (reference sequence). The CDR3 region is CSARGPPGGETQYF. The CDR3 region has the DNA TGCAGTGCTAGAGGCCCACCAGGAGGGGAGACCCAGTACTTC.

This clonotype has a count of ten or more. The chain links TRBV6-5 to TRBJ2-3; no firm D call. The CDR3 runs to 11 residues. From germline, CDR1 is MNHEY and CDR2 SVGAGI. Deletions cut 2 bases from V and 6 bases from J, with 3 bases between. CDR3 sequence (DNA): TGTGCCAGCAGTTACGGTGATACGCAGTATTTT. It yields the protein CASSYGDTQYF.

This rearrangement joins TRBV2 to TRBJ2-1, with a possible D match to TRBD2 (6 bases). In germline, CDR1 is SNHLY, CDR2 FYNNEI. This CDR3 has 15 amino acids. Trimming removed 7 bases from V and 8 bases from J, with 21 bases in between. The CDR3 DNA sequence: TGTGCCAGCACCCAAATAGCCTATGGAGGGGATGAGCAGTTCTTC. Its protein product is CASTQIAYGGDEQFF.

The rearrangement joins TRBV27 to TRBJ2-7; 13 bases line up with TRBD2. V shed 5 bases, J shed 0 bases, and the junction held 7 bases outside the gene matches. CDR1 and CDR2 (germline): MNHEY, SMNVEV (reference sequence). This CDR3 is 17 amino acids long. The CDR3 DNA sequence: TGTGCCAGCAGTCCCGGACTAGCGGGAGTCAGCTCCTACGAGCAGTACTTC. Encoded protein: CASSPGLAGVSSYEQYF.

The chain links TRBV12-3 or TRBV12-4 to TRBJ2-5; D is uncertain. There are 12 residues in the CDR3. The V end lost 11 bases, the J end lost 5 bases, and 15 bases lay between the germline ends. The CDR3 region is CAGPLSWETQYF. The CDR3 DNA follows: TGTGCCGGGCCATTATCTTGGGAGACCCAGTACTTC.

CDR3 bases: TGTGCCAGCAGTTACGTGACAGCTGAAGCTTTCTTT. Its translation: CASSYVTAEAFF. The J gene is TRBJ1-1, the V gene TRBV6-6; possibly TRBD1 for D (5 bases). CDR3 length: 12 residues. Deletions cut 2 bases from V and 6 bases from J, with 7 bases between. Germline loops: CDR1 MNHNY, CDR2 SVGAGI (reference sequence).

This clonotype has only a few counts. The V call is TRBV7-6, the J call TRBJ2-3, with 7 bases matching TRBD1. CDR1 SGHVS and CDR2 FNYEAQ come from the germline V gene. Trimming removed 4 bases from V and 5 bases from J; junction bases left unmatched: 12. The CDR3 runs 16 residues. The CDR3 sequence: CASSSLTGDSGDTQYF. CDR3 bases: TGTGCCAGCAGCTCCCTTACAGGGGATTCGGGAGATACGCAGTATTTT.

The V call is TRBV12-3 or TRBV12-4, the J call TRBJ1-4; D possibly corresponds to TRBD1 (6 bases). Trimming removed 1 base from V and 7 bases from J, with 10 bases in between. CDR3 size: 14 residues. The CDR3 spells CASSLGVQGEKLFF. In nucleotides, the CDR3 is TGTGCCAGCAGTTTAGGAGTACAGGGTGAAAAACTGTTTTTT.

This chain uses TRBV6-5 with TRBJ2-3, with D tentatively TRBD1 (6 bases). The germline V gene has CDR1 MNHEY and CDR2 SVGAGI. V was clipped by 2 bases and J by 3 bases, with 12 bases between them. This CDR3 spans 15 amino acids. The CDR3 sequence: CASSYNPTGTDTQYF. In DNA form, the CDR3 reads TGTGCCAGCAGTTACAACCCCACAGGGACAGATACGCAGTATTTT.